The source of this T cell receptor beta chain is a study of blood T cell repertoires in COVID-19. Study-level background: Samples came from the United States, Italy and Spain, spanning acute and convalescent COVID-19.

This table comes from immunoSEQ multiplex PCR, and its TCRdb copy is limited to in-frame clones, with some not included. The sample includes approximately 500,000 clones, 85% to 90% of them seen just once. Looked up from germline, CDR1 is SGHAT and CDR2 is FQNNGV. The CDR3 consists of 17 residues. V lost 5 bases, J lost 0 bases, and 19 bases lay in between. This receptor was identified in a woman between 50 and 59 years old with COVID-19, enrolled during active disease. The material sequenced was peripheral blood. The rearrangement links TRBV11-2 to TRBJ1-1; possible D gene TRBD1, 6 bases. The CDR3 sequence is CASSGGRRRSLNTEAFF. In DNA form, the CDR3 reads TGTGCCAGCAGCGGGGGCAGGCGACGGTCCCTGAACACTGAAGCTTTCTTT.